The 21 T cell receptor beta chains below were found in one sample sequenced in a study of CD8+ T cells in alopecia areata. As to treatment: oral pan-JAK inhibitor, 5-10 mg twice daily. After isolation, RNA underwent reverse transcription to generate cDNA as the sequencing template. The assay was immunoSEQ multiplex PCR, and TCRdb's table has in-frame clones only and misses some. The sample carries 160,000 or so clones, less than 70% recorded once. The input for sequencing was CD4+ T cells sorted from blood, taken at week 4, from a patient treated with tofacitinib. These receptors were obtained from a human donor with alopecia areata.

This clone was observed a few times. The chain links TRBV18 to TRBJ2-3, with D perhaps being TRBD1 or TRBD2 (6 bases each). V gave up 3 bases and J gave up 4 bases, with 17 bases separating them. Germline V gene sequence: CDR1 KGHSH, CDR2 LQKENI. This CDR3 is built from 16 residues. CDR3 nucleotides: TGTGCCAGCTCACCCTCCCGGGGGCGCTTCTCAGATACGCAGTATTTT. Amino acid sequence: CASSPSRGRFSDTQYF.

V usage is TRBV7-2 and J usage is TRBJ2-7, with D unresolved. Trimming left V 5 bases short and J 3 bases short, with 14 bases between. Germline lookup yields CDR1 SGHTA and CDR2 FQGNSA. The CDR3 has 14 amino acids. The CDR3 DNA sequence: TGTGCCAGCAGCCAATACAACAAACTCTACGAGCAGTACTTC. Translated: CASSQYNKLYEQYF.

The chain has TRBV5-4 and TRBJ2-3; D is unclear. V lost 2 bases and J lost 1, with 2 bases in between. This CDR3 has 12 residues. Germline CDR1 is SGHNT and CDR2 is YYREEE (reference sequence). CDR3 nucleotides: TGTGCCAGCAGCTTCGGCACAGATACGCAGTATTTT. Protein product: CASSFGTDTQYF.

The chain has TRBV19 and TRBJ1-5; TRBD1 matches 8 bases. The CDR3 has 16 residues. The trim removed 5 bases at V and 6 bases at J, leaving 12 bases unmatched. Germline V gene lookup returns CDR1 LNHDA and CDR2 SQIVND (reference sequence). The CDR3 DNA sequence: TGTGCCAGTAGTGAAAATACAGGGGGTAATGGTCAGCCCCAGCATTTT. Translation gives CASSENTGGNGQPQHF.

This chain joins TRBV7-9 and TRBJ2-2; the D gene is possibly TRBD1 (5 bases). Trimming cost V 5 bases and J 3 bases, with 10 bases left between them. From germline, CDR1 is SEHNR and CDR2 FQNEAQ (reference sequence). There are 14 residues in the CDR3. For the CDR3, the DNA is TGTGCCAGCAGCACAGGTTGGGACACCGGGGAGCTGTTTTTT. It yields the protein CASSTGWDTGELFF. Full variable domain (remainder filled in from reference TRBV7-9 and TRBJ2-2): DTGVSQNPRHKITKRGQNVTFRCDPISEHNRLYWYRQTLGQGPEFLTYFQNEAQLEKSRLLSDRFSAERPKGSFSTLEIQRTEQGDSAMYLCASSTGWDTGELFFGEGSRLTVL.

This chain links TRBV29-1 with TRBJ1-1; D perhaps matches TRBD1 (5 bases). Germline assignment: CDR1 SQVTM and CDR2 ANQGSEA. This CDR3 has 13 residues. Trimming cost V 7 bases and J 1 base, with 13 bases left between them. This chain's CDR3 is CSGDDRPNTEAFF. The CDR3 DNA reads TGCAGCGGTGATGACAGACCGAACACTGAAGCTTTCTTT.

In its sample, this clone was seen once. The chain couples TRBV9 to TRBJ2-5, with 8 bases identical to TRBD2. Germline lookup yields CDR1 SGDLS and CDR2 YYNGEE. J was trimmed by 4 bases and V by 7 bases; bases with no gene match: 12. This CDR3 has 15 amino acids. CDR3 sequence: CASGRRGEGGETQYF. The CDR3 coding sequence is TGTGCCAGCGGGAGGCGGGGGGAAGGCGGAGAGACCCAGTACTTC.

This rearrangement joins TRBV30 to TRBJ2-2; the match to TRBD1 covers 7 bases. The V gene's germline CDR1 is GTSNPN and CDR2 SVGIG (reference sequence). V was pared by 5 bases and J by 2 bases, with 2 bases of the junction left unmatched. This CDR3 is built from 13 residues. The CDR3 region is CAWGQDNTGELFF. The CDR3 DNA reads as TGTGCCTGGGGACAGGACAACACCGGGGAGCTGTTTTTT.

The chain links TRBV21-1 to TRBJ2-7; whether TRBD1, the table's D call, matches the DNA was not checked. TRBV21-1 is noted as a pseudogene. This CDR3 contains 16 residues. In nucleotides, the CDR3 is TGTGCCAGCAGCAAAGCGCGATGGACAGAAAACTACGAGCAGTACTTC. The encoded protein is CASSKARWTENYEQYF.

The rearrangement joins TRBV9 to TRBJ1-1; D remains unclear. CDR3 length: 13 amino acids. Germline CDR1 SGDLS, CDR2 YYNGEE. Trimming pared 2 bases from V and 4 bases from J, leaving 9 bases between. The CDR3 bases are TGTGCCAGCAGCGTTATCACGGGCACTGAAGCTTTCTTT. Its translation: CASSVITGTEAFF.

The V gene is TRBV29-1, the J gene TRBJ2-5; TRBD2 aligns across 8 bases. Matching the DNA end better, TRBJ2-7 makes the J call doubtful. The CDR3 spans 13 residues. CDR1 is SQVTM and CDR2 is ANQGSEA in the germline V gene. The CDR3 sequence: CSVTPGGGGEQYF. Here the CDR3 DNA reads TGCAGCGTGACCCCGGGGGGGGGAGGCGAGCAGTACTTC.

The chain couples TRBV4-3 to TRBJ1-5, with D unclear. V was clipped by 5 bases and J by 5 bases, with 19 bases between them. The CDR3 is 16 residues long. Germline CDR1 is LGHNA and CDR2 is YSLEER. The CDR3 protein is CASSAQVGGFDQPQHF. The CDR3 nucleotides read TGCGCCAGCAGCGCCCAGGTCGGCGGATTCGATCAGCCCCAGCATTTT.

This clone occurred a few times. The chain uses TRBV7-2 and TRBJ1-2; D not certain. Trimming shortened V by 0 bases and J by 4 bases, and 9 bases separated the two germline ends. Germline assignment: CDR1 SGHTA and CDR2 FQGNSA. The CDR3 sequence is 14 residues long. The CDR3 sequence is CASSLARSSYGYTF. CDR3 in DNA: TGTGCCAGCAGCTTAGCTCGCAGCAGCTATGGCTACACCTTC.

The chain carries TRBV30 and TRBJ1-6; possible D gene TRBD1, 5 bases. The germline gives CDR1 GTSNPN, CDR2 SVGIG (reference sequence). CDR3 length: 13 residues. V was cut by 4 bases and J by 6 bases, with 10 bases left in between. Here the CDR3 reads CAWMPGANSPLHF. The CDR3, as DNA: TGTGCCTGGATGCCTGGGGCTAATTCACCCCTCCACTTT.

The chain uses TRBV30 and TRBJ1-5; unclear D gene. Germline V gene data show CDR1 as GTSNPN and CDR2 as SVGIG (reference sequence). Trimming took off 5 bases at V and 0 bases at J, with 11 bases between the two ends. The CDR3 loop spans 14 amino acids. In nucleotides, the CDR3 is TGTGCCTGGGGGAGGACCTATAGCAATCAGCCCCAGCATTTT. Translating gives CAWGRTYSNQPQHF.

The chain carries TRBV10-1 and TRBJ2-1; 9 bases are shared with TRBD2. The CDR3 is made up of 16 amino acids. Germline-derived CDR1 and CDR2 are WNHNN and SYGVQD (reference sequence). V lost 3 bases, J lost 1 base, and 4 bases stayed unmatched. The CDR3 sequence is CASSDMTSGSYNEQFF. The CDR3 nucleotides are TGCGCCAGCAGTGACATGACTAGCGGTTCCTACAATGAGCAGTTCTTC.

The chain employs TRBV2 and TRBJ2-4; no reliable D call. The germline V gene encodes CDR1 SNHLY and CDR2 FYNNEI. The CDR3 is made up of 15 amino acids. The germline V and J ends were trimmed by 3 bases and 0 bases, with 9 bases remaining between them. CDR3 DNA sequence: TGTGCCAGCAGTGACTGGTCAGTAGCCAAAAACATTCAGTACTTC. It codes for CASSDWSVAKNIQYF.

The chain carries TRBV14 and TRBJ2-3, with 11 positions matching TRBD2. This CDR3 spans 19 amino acids. The germline gives CDR1 SGHDN, CDR2 FVKESK. The V segment lost 3 bases and the J segment 1 base; nucleotides outside the gene matches: 12. CDR3 residues: CASSHPTSGAVFRTDTQYF. The CDR3 region has the DNA TGTGCCAGCAGCCATCCGACTAGCGGGGCGGTTTTCCGCACAGATACGCAGTATTTT.

J is TRBJ2-2 and V is TRBV30; no definite D call. This CDR3 is built from 15 residues. V was clipped by 4 bases and J by 0 bases, with 12 bases between them. CDR1 is GTSNPN and CDR2 is SVGIG in the germline V gene (reference sequence). The CDR3 nucleotides are TGTGCCTGGATTATGGGCCCCGCGAACACCGGGGAGCTGTTTTTT. It yields the protein CAWIMGPANTGELFF.

This clone was seen more than once but under ten times. The chain is built from TRBV5-4 and TRBJ2-7; D unclear. The V gene lost 2 bases and the J gene lost 2 bases, with 11 bases spanning the gap. The CDR3 contains 14 residues. From germline, CDR1 is SGHNT and CDR2 YYREEE (reference sequence). CDR3 sequence (DNA): TGTGCCAGCAGCTTACAGCAGAAACCCTACGAGCAGTACTTC. It specifies CASSLQQKPYEQYF.

The CDR3: CASSYLISQPQHF. CDR3 in DNA: TGTGCCAGCAGTTACCTTATAAGTCAGCCCCAGCATTTT. This rearrangement joins TRBV6-6 to TRBJ1-5; no reliable D call. The CDR3 spans 13 residues. V was pared by 2 bases and J by 6 bases, with 8 bases between. Germline V gene lookup returns CDR1 MNHNY and CDR2 SVGAGI (reference sequence).